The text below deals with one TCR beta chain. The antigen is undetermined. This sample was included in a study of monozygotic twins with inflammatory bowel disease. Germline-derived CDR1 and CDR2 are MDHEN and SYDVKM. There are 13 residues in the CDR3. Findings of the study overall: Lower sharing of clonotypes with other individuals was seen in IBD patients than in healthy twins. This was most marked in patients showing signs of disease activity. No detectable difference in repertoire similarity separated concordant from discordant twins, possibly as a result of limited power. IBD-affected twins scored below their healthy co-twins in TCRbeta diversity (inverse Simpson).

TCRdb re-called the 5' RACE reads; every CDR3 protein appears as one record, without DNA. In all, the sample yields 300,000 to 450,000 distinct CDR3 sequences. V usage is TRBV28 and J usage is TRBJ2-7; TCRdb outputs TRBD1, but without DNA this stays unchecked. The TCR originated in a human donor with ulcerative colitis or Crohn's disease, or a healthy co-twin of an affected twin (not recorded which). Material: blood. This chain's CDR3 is CASSPRPPVLLIF.